This entry describes one T cell receptor (beta chain). The sample is drawn from a study of blood T cells in healthy people across ages. Donors gave roughly 9.1 milliliters of peripheral blood apiece. The trim removed 4 bases at V and 2 bases at J, leaving 6 bases unmatched. The CDR3 spans 16 residues. Germline lookup yields CDR1 KGHDR and CDR2 SFDVKD. For the second PCR, which ran for roughly 7 to 11 cycles, a sample-barcoded 5' primer and a J-beta primer mix were used. TCRdb independently ran MiXCR on the 5' RACE reads; one entry per CDR3 protein. The sample holds around 750,000 distinct CDR3 sequences, roughly 53% seen once.

V gene TRBV24-1 combines with J gene TRBJ2-7; 11 positions match TRBD2. Sequencing input: blood. This clonotype was obtained from a man at least 80 years old in good health. This chain's CDR3 is CATSDPSSGGTYEQYF. In nucleotides, the CDR3 is TGTGCCACCAGTGACCCCTCTAGCGGGGGGACCTACGAGCAGTACTTC.